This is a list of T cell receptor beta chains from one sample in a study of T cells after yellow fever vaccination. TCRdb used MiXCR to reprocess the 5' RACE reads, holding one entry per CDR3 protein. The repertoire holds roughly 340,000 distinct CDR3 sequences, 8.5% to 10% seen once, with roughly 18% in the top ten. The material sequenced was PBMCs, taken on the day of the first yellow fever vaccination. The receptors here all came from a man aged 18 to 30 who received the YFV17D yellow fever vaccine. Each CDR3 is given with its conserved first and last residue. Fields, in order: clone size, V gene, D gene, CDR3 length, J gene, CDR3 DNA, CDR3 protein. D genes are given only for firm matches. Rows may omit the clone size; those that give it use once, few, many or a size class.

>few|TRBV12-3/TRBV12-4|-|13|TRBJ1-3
TGTGCCAGCAGCCTCGGGAAAGGAAACACCATATATTTT
CASSLGKGNTIYF
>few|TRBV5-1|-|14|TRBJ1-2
TGCGCCAGCAGCTTGGGTTCGACTAACTATGGCTACACCTTC
CASSLGSTNYGYTF
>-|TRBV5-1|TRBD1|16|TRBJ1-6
TGCGCCAGCAGCTCGGGGCGACAGGGGGGTGGTTCACCCCTCCACTTT
CASSSGRQGGGSPLHF
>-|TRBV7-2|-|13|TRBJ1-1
TGTGCCAGCAGCTTACTTTTGGGAGGTTCGGCTTTCTTT
CASSLLLGGSAFF
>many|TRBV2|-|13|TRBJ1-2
TGTGCCAGCAGTGCGGGACAAAACTATGGCTACACCTTC
CASSAGQNYGYTF
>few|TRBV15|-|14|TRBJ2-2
TGTGCCACCAGCTTTTGGGGGGCCTCCGGGGAGCTGTTTTTT
CATSFWGASGELFF
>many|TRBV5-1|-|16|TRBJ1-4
TGCGCCAGCAGCTTGGGGGAGTTCGAACAGAGGGAAAAACTGTTTTTT
CASSLGEFEQREKLFF
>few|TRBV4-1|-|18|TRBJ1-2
TGCGCCAGCAGCCAACTTTTTGGGGACTCCACAATAAACTATGGCTACACCTTC
CASSQLFGDSTINYGYTF
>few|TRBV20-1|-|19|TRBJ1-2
TGCAGTGCTAGGGGAGGGAATGCGCCCTCCGGTCGGCGGAGCTATGGCTACACCTTC
CSARGGNAPSGRRSYGYTF
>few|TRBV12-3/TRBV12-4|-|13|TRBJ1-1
TGTGCCAGCAGTTTGGAAAGAGGTTTAGAAGCTTTCTTT
CASSLERGLEAFF
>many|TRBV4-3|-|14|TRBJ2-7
TGCGCCAGCAGCCAAGCCACCGGAACCTACGAGCAGTACTTC
CASSQATGTYEQYF
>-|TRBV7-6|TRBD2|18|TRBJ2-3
TGTGCCAGCAGACGGGGCGCTAGCGGGGGGCCGAGAACAGATACGCAGTATTTT
CASRRGASGGPRTDTQYF
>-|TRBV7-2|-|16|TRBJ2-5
TGTGCCAGCAGCCCAAGACTGAGCGGCCGGGGAGAGACCCAGTACTTC
CASSPRLSGRGETQYF
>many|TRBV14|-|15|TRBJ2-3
TGTGCCAGCAGCCAGGAGTGGGCTAGCACAGATACGCAGTATTTT
CASSQEWASTDTQYF
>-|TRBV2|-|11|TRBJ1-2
TGTGCCAGCAGAGGACCACTGGGCTACACCTTC
CASRGPLGYTF
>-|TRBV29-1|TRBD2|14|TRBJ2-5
TGCAGCGTTGATCCAGCGGGGGGGCCGAAGACCCAGTACTTC
CSVDPAGGPKTQYF
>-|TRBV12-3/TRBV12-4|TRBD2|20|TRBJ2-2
TGTGCCAGCAGTTTCCGAACGCGGCTAGCGGGGGGAACGAACACCGGGGAGCTGTTTTTT
CASSFRTRLAGGTNTGELFF
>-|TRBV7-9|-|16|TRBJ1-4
TGTGCCAGCAGCTCCCACCGTACGCTAACTAATGAAAAACTGTTTTTT
CASSSHRTLTNEKLFF
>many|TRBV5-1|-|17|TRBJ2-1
TGCGCCAGCAGCCTAACGTGGCCAGGGAGCTCCTACAATGAGCAGTTCTTC
CASSLTWPGSSYNEQFF
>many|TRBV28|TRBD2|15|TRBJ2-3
TGTGCCAGCAGCCCTGACGGACTAGCGCTAGATACGCAGTATTTT
CASSPDGLALDTQYF
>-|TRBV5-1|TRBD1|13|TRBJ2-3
TGCGCCAGCAGCTTTCAGGCGGACAGGGAAGTGTATTTT
CASSFQADREVYF
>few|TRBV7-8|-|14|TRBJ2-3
TGTGCCAGCAGCTTAATAGGGGTCACAGATACGCAGTATTTT
CASSLIGVTDTQYF
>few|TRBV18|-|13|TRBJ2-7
TGTGCCAGCTCACCCGGTGCACCCTTCGAGCAGTACTTC
CASSPGAPFEQYF
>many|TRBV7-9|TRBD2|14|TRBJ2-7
TGTGCCAGCAGACGGACTAGCGGGGGTTACGAGCAGTACTTC
CASRRTSGGYEQYF
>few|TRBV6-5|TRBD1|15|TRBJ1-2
TGTGCCAGCAGTTACGGGACAGGGGACAACTATGGCTACACCTTC
CASSYGTGDNYGYTF
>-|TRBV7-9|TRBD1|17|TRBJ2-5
TGTGCCAGCAGCCCTCACACCCCCCGGGACAGCCTGCGGACCCAGTACTTC
CASSPHTPRDSLRTQYF
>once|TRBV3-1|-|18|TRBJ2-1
TGTGCCTTCAGTTCCCACCAGGACAGTTTAAGCTCCTACAATGAGCAGTTCTTC
CAFSSHQDSLSSYNEQFF